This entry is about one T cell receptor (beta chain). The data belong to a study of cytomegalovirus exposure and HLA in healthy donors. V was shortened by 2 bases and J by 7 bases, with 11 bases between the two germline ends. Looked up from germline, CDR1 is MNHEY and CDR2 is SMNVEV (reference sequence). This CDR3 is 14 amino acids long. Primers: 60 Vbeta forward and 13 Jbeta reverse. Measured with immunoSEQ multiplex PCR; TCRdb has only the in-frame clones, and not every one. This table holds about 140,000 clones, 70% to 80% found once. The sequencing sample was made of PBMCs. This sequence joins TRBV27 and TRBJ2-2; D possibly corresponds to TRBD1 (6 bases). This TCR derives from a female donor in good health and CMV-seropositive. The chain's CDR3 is CASSLRGWNGELFF. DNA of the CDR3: TGTGCCAGCAGTTTAAGGGGGTGGAACGGGGAGCTGTTTTTT.